The 6 T cell receptor beta chains below come from one sample, sequenced in a study of blood T cell repertoires in COVID-19. Sequenced by immunoSEQ multiplex PCR; TCRdb stores in-frame clones only, minus some. This sample carries approximately 220,000 clones, over 75% of them seen once, and the ten largest clones take roughly 4.5%. Source material: peripheral blood. These receptors all come from a man aged 50 to 59 with acute or convalescent COVID-19.

V usage is TRBV10-3 and J usage is TRBJ2-5, with a tentative D call TRBD2 (6 bases). V lost 4 bases and J 5 bases, leaving 11 bases between the germline ends. This CDR3 is 13 amino acids long. CDR1 is ENHRY and CDR2 is SYGVKD in the germline V gene. The DNA for the CDR3 is TGTGCCATCAGTGGCCTTGGGGGGGAGACCCAGTACTTC. Encoded protein: CAISGLGGETQYF.

This clone was counted a single time. The rearrangement uses TRBV11-2 and TRBJ2-6; 7 bases are shared with TRBD1. The CDR3 sequence is 15 residues long. The V gene end was trimmed by 1 base and the J gene end by 13 bases; junction bases not matched to a gene: 10. CDR1 and CDR2 from the germline V gene are SGHAT and FQNNGV. The CDR3 sequence: CASSLASGTVQVLTF. DNA for the CDR3: TGTGCCAGCAGCTTAGCTTCGGGGACAGTGCAGGTCCTGACTTTC.

This clone showed up just a few times. V gene TRBV2 combines with J gene TRBJ1-1; D is uncertain. The CDR3 has 13 amino acids. Germline V gene lookup returns CDR1 SNHLY and CDR2 FYNNEI. With 8 bases removed from V and 3 bases from J, the gap between germline ends came to 13 bases. The DNA of the CDR3 is TGTGCCAGCGGCCTGTTACGGGACACTGAAGCTTTCTTT. Translated, it gives CASGLLRDTEAFF.

The chain links TRBV2 to TRBJ2-7; D remains ambiguous. The CDR3 consists of 11 residues. Looked up from germline, CDR1 is SNHLY and CDR2 is FYNNEI. V lost 5 bases and J 2 bases, leaving 4 bases between the germline ends. The CDR3 loop is CASSRAYEQYF. The CDR3 DNA sequence: TGTGCCAGCAGTCGAGCCTACGAGCAGTACTTC. The full variable domain, completed using reference TRBV2 and TRBJ2-7, is EPEVTQTPSHQVTQMGQEVILRCVPISNHLYFYWYRQILGQKVEFLVSFYNNEISEKSEIFDDQFSVERPDGSNFTLKIRSTKLEDSAMYFCASSRAYEQYFGPGTRLTVT.

This chain uses TRBV27 with TRBJ1-4; 10 bases agree with TRBD1. There are 13 residues in the CDR3. V shed 4 bases and J 9 bases; nucleotides not matched to a gene: 2. Germline loops: CDR1 MNHEY, CDR2 SMNVEV (reference sequence). CDR3 residues: CASSSDRGKKLFF. The DNA of the CDR3 is TGTGCCAGCAGTTCGGACAGGGGGAAAAAACTGTTTTTT. Full variable domain (outside the CDR3, taken from reference TRBV27 and TRBJ1-4): EAQVTQNPRYLITVTGKKLTVTCSQNMNHEYMSWYRQDPGLGLRQIYYSMNVEVTDKGDVPEGYKVSRKEKRNFPLILESPSPNQTSLYFCASSSDRGKKLFFGSGTQLSVL.

The V gene is TRBV13, the J gene TRBJ1-5; 9 positions agree with TRBD1. Losses at the gene ends were 6 bases for V and 4 bases for J; bases not matched to a gene: 4. CDR3 length: 14 residues. The germline V gene encodes CDR1 PRHDT and CDR2 FYEKMQ (reference sequence). The DNA of the CDR3 is TGTGCCAGCAGTGTCGGACAGGGGAATCAGCCCCAGCATTTT. This encodes CASSVGQGNQPQHF.